The clone carrying this TCR beta chain was counted ten times or more. Time point of the sample: newly diagnosed GD, antithyroid drugs for less than 3 months. The TCR library used RNA extracted from PBMCs. Losses at the gene ends were 0 bases for V and 7 bases for J; bases not matched to a gene: 5. This CDR3 contains 16 residues. The germline V gene encodes CDR1 MNHEY and CDR2 SVGAGI. Investigators prepared the TCR beta libraries by applying iRepertoire HTBI primers and Arm-PCR of CDR3 regions. TCRdb reprocessed the multiplex PCR reads with MiXCR, giving one entry per CDR3 protein. Here the sample spans 400,000 to 500,000 distinct CDR3 sequences, 14% being singletons. These data are taken from a study of regulatory T cells in long-lasting Graves disease. The same sample was also used in a study of T cells in Graves' hyperthyroidism and ophthalmopathy. That report adds: Blood held most thyroid clonotypes expanded above 0.001 frequency.

J is TRBJ2-1 and V is TRBV6-5, with 11 bases fitting TRBD2. The material sequenced was peripheral blood mononuclear cells (PBMCs), taken at new diagnosis, from a patient treated with antithyroid drugs. This clonotype was sampled from a woman aged 45 to 65 with Graves disease. CDR3 residues: CASSYSTSGIWNEQFF. The DNA of the CDR3 is TGTGCCAGCAGTTACTCGACTAGCGGGATTTGGAATGAGCAGTTCTTC.